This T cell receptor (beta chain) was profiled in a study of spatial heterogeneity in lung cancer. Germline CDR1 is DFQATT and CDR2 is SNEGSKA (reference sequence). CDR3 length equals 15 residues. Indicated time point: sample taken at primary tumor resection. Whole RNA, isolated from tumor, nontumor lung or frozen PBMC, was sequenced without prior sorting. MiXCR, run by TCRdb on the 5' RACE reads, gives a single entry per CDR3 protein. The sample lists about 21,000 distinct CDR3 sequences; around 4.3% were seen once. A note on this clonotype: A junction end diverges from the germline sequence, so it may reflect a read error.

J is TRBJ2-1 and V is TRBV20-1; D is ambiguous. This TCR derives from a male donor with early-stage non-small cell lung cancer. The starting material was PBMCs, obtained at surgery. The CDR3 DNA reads TGCAGTGCTAGAGATCCACGCGCGAGAAACAATGAGCAGTGCTTC. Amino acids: CSARDPRARNNEQCF.